The T cell receptor (beta chain) under discussion was sequenced for a study of T cells in Graves' hyperthyroidism and ophthalmopathy. Researchers took RNA transcripts and amplified the TCR beta CDR3 regions from them. Primed by the HTBI set, a first-round RT-PCR was run on the TCR CDR3. TCRdb reprocessed the multiplex PCR reads with MiXCR, giving one entry per CDR3 protein. In the table there are some 690,000 distinct CDR3 sequences, 15% to 20% of which are singletons. This CDR3 is 14 amino acids long. Germline V gene lookup returns CDR1 DFQATT and CDR2 SNEGSKA (reference sequence). Trimming took 5 bases from V and 3 from J; bases not matched to a gene: 4. This clonotype came up a few times. Its matching antigen is unknown. Regarding the study as a whole: Ophthalmopathy and stable hyperthyroidism were told apart by a 13 V-J model.

The receptor comes from a man aged 45 to 65 with Graves' hyperthyroidism. The chain couples TRBV20-1 to TRBJ2-7; 13 bases agree with TRBD2. Material for sequencing was blood. CDR3 region: CSAYRTSGSYEQYF. The CDR3 DNA follows: TGCAGTGCTTACAGGACTAGCGGGAGCTACGAGCAGTACTTC.